The 8 T cell receptor beta chains below come from one sample, sequenced in a study of blood T cell repertoires in COVID-19. The table came from immunoSEQ multiplex PCR; TCRdb's copy has only in-frame clones and leaves some out. The sample records around 250,000 clones, roughly 90% being singletons. Material: peripheral blood. The receptors derive from a woman aged 30 to 39 with active or convalescent COVID-19.

This chain links TRBV2 with TRBJ1-6, with no clear D. Between the trimmed V and J ends, which lost 3 bases and 13 bases, there was a span of 13 bases. There are 13 residues in the CDR3. CDR1 and CDR2 from the germline V gene are SNHLY and FYNNEI. The chain's CDR3 is CASSDRVPGPLHF. CDR3 nucleotides: TGTGCCAGCAGTGACCGTGTTCCCGGGCCCCTCCACTTT.

The rearrangement uses TRBV6-5 and TRBJ1-1; the D is unclear. Germline CDR1 and CDR2: MNHEY and SVGAGI. The length of the CDR3 is 14 residues. Trimming shortened V by 6 bases and J by 1 base, and 12 bases separated the two germline ends. DNA of the CDR3: TGTGCCAGCAGGTCCCGAGCGTGGAACACTGAAGCTTTCTTT. Protein sequence: CASRSRAWNTEAFF.

The genes are TRBV19 and TRBJ2-7, with 8 bases identical to TRBD1. This CDR3 has 16 residues. Germline lookup yields CDR1 LNHDA and CDR2 SQIVND (reference sequence). J lost 2 bases, V lost 1 base, and 7 bases had no gene match. CDR3 protein: CASSIALGQAAYEQYF. The CDR3 DNA reads as TGTGCCAGTAGTATAGCTTTGGGACAGGCGGCCTACGAGCAGTACTTC.

The CDR3 region is CASSLGLITMDTQYF. The CDR3 bases are TGCGCCAGCAGCTTGGGACTTATTACGATGGATACGCAGTATTTT. The V gene is TRBV5-1, the J gene TRBJ2-3; D is undetermined. The germline CDR1 and CDR2 sequences are SGHRS and YFSETQ. This CDR3 contains 15 residues. The V end was cut by 0 bases, the J end by 6 bases, with 14 bases between.

The rearrangement uses TRBV9 and TRBJ1-3; D is possibly TRBD1 (5 bases). The V gene's germline CDR1 is SGDLS and CDR2 YYNGEE. This CDR3 is built from 16 residues. The V end lost 4 bases, the J end lost 0 bases, and 14 bases lay between the germline ends. The CDR3 loop reads CASSPVGGFSGNTIYF. CDR3 in DNA: TGTGCCAGCAGCCCCGTTGGGGGGTTCTCTGGAAACACCATATATTTT.

In this sample, this clone turned up once. CDR3 sequence reads: CASSLRVVNEQFF. CDR3 DNA sequence: TGTGCCAGCAGTTTGAGGGTTGTCAATGAGCAGTTCTTC. This chain connects TRBV6-5 to TRBJ2-1; TRBD2 is a possible D gene (5 bases). Deletions cut 4 bases from V and 6 bases from J, with 10 bases between. This CDR3 region has 13 residues. Germline V CDR1 and CDR2: MNHEY, SVGAGI.

The chain links TRBV7-8 to TRBJ2-7, with TRBD1 matching over 8 bases. The CDR3 sequence is 15 residues long. V shed 3 bases and J 6 bases; nucleotides not matched to a gene: 10. Germline loops: CDR1 SGHVS, CDR2 FQNEAQ. The CDR3 protein is CASSFSRGRYSEQYF. CDR3 nucleotide sequence: TGTGCCAGCAGCTTTTCCAGGGGGCGATACTCCGAGCAGTACTTC.

This clone was seen once. In DNA form, the CDR3 reads TGTGCCAGCAGCTTGGGGTTAGCGGGGGCCGCAGATACGCAGTATTTT. Its translation: CASSLGLAGAADTQYF. The chain carries TRBV5-4 and TRBJ2-3; 9 nucleotides agree with TRBD2. This CDR3 is 16 amino acids long. The ends lost 0 bases at V and 4 bases at J; junction bases unmatched: 6. CDR1 is SGHNT and CDR2 is YYREEE in the germline V gene (reference sequence).